The clone carrying this T cell receptor beta chain was seen many times. Its specificity is not known. Study-level findings and limits: Tumor memory CD4+ T cell TCR gene usage clustered with blood and lymph node memory CD4+ cells and lymph node naive CD4+ cells. Greatest tumor Treg TCR overlap was with tumor naive CD4+ cells.

Losses at the gene ends were 5 bases for V and 4 bases for J; bases not matched to a gene: 8. Germline assignment: CDR1 SQVTM and CDR2 ANQGSEA. The CDR3 is 16 residues long. From the 5' RACE reads, TCRdb called clonotypes with MiXCR, one entry per CDR3 protein. The sample contains approximately 5,800 distinct CDR3 sequences, 30% to 35% of which appear only once. Sequencing used memory CD4+ T cells sorted from a lymph node. Noted subset: memory CD4+ T cells, CD4+CD45RO+CD25-. The chain combines TRBV29-1 with TRBJ2-3; 14 positions agree with TRBD2. The sequence came from a female donor with breast cancer. The CDR3 protein is CSVSEGLAGVADTQYF. CDR3 nucleotide sequence: TGCAGCGTTTCTGAGGGACTAGCGGGAGTCGCAGATACGCAGTATTTT.